These T cell receptor beta chains were read from a single sample in a study of vaccination effects on CD4 cells after COVID-19. Clones were read by immunoSEQ multiplex PCR, and TCRdb kept only the in-frame ones, dropping some. The table shows tens of thousands of clones, with 55% to 75% occurring only once. The antigens for these receptors are not known. Sequencing used CD4+ T cells from PBMCs cultured with HCoV-NL63 spike peptides, obtained before COVID-19 vaccination. Source of these receptors: a human donor who received a COVID-19 vaccine. Each CDR3 is given with its conserved first and last residue. D genes are given only for firm matches. Some rows mark clone size as missing; the rest say once, few, many or name a class of expanded clone.

D,J,size,V,CDR3,DNA
TRBD1,TRBJ2-7,few,TRBV5-1,CASSLETGELTYEQYF,TGCGCCAGCAGCTTGGAGACAGGGGAGTTGACCTACGAGCAGTACTTC
TRBD2,TRBJ2-2,once,TRBV3-1/TRBV3-2,CASSSWGTSGNTGELFF,TGTGCCAGCAGCTCCTGGGGGACTAGCGGGAACACCGGGGAGCTGTTTTTT
TRBD2,TRBJ2-2,NA,TRBV7-2,CASRQGLVPTGELFF,TGTGCCAGCAGACAAGGACTAGTACCCACCGGGGAGCTGTTTTTT
NA,TRBJ1-2,NA,TRBV14,CASSSWPAGGYTF,TGTGCCAGCAGTTCGTGGCCCGCAGGTGGCTACACCTTC
TRBD1,TRBJ1-2,NA,TRBV29-1,CSALDRAGFYGYTF,TGCAGCGCCCTGGACAGGGCCGGATTCTATGGCTACACCTTC
TRBD1,TRBJ2-3,NA,TRBV29-1,CSSSGTGSPDTQYF,TGCAGCTCATCCGGGACAGGGTCACCAGATACGCAGTATTTT
NA,TRBJ2-2,few,TRBV3-1/TRBV3-2,CASSQTLTGELFF,TGTGCCAGCAGCCAGACTCTGACTGGGGAGCTGTTTTTT
NA,TRBJ2-3,NA,TRBV7-8,CASSLRRLTSTDTQYF,TGTGCCAGCAGCCTCCGTAGACTCACCAGCACAGATACGCAGTATTTT
NA,TRBJ1-4,NA,TRBV5-1,CASSLEPRTDKRIF,TGCGCCAGCAGCTTGGAACCCCGAACGGACAAGAGGATTTTT
NA,TRBJ1-1,few,TRBV18,CASSPGRADTEAFF,TGTGCCAGCTCACCCGGGAGAGCCGACACTGAAGCTTTCTTT
NA,TRBJ1-3,few,TRBV19,CASSIDPGEGGNTIYF,TGTGCCAGTAGTATAGATCCCGGGGAGGGTGGAAACACCATATATTTT
TRBD1,TRBJ1-3,NA,TRBV5-1,CASSEGQLSGNTIYF,TGCGCCAGCAGCGAGGGACAGCTTTCTGGAAACACCATATATTTT
TRBD2,TRBJ2-5,NA,TRBV14,CASSRLAGETQYF,TGTGCCAGCAGCCGGCTAGCGGGAGAGACCCAGTACTTC
NA,TRBJ1-1,NA,TRBV5-1,CASSLMGQNTEAFF,TGCGCCAGCAGCTTGATGGGACAGAACACTGAAGCTTTCTTT
NA,TRBJ1-3,NA,TRBV5-1,CASSLDWGSGNTIYF,TGCGCCAGCAGCTTGGACTGGGGCTCTGGAAACACCATATATTTT
NA,TRBJ1-6,few,TRBV2,CASTYLRDSPLHF,TGTGCCAGCACTTATTTGAGGGATTCACCCCTCCACTTT
NA,TRBJ2-1,once,TRBV9,CASSVGGGSSNEQFF,TGTGCCAGCAGCGTAGGAGGGGGGTCAAGTAATGAGCAGTTCTTC
TRBD1,TRBJ1-6,NA,TRBV30,CAWGGQGASPLHF,TGTGCCTGGGGAGGACAGGGGGCTTCACCCCTCCACTTT
NA,TRBJ2-3,once,TRBV6-4,CASSVAGASTDTQYF,TGTGCCAGCAGTGTCGCGGGGGCTAGCACAGATACGCAGTATTTT
NA,TRBJ2-7,NA,TRBV5-1,CASNTSGHVPYEQYF,TGCGCCAGCAATACATCTGGCCACGTCCCCTACGAGCAGTACTTC
TRBD2,TRBJ2-2,NA,TRBV27,CASSPSRGETYTGELFF,TGTGCCAGCAGTCCATCTCGGGGGGAGACGTACACCGGGGAGCTGTTTTTT
NA,TRBJ2-7,NA,TRBV12-3/TRBV12-4,CASSPDSYEQYF,TGTGCCAGCAGTCCCGACTCCTACGAGCAGTACTTC
NA,TRBJ1-2,NA,TRBV4-1,CASSQRDMGLANYGYTF,TGCGCCAGCAGCCAACGGGACATGGGATTAGCTAACTATGGCTACACCTTC
NA,TRBJ2-1,NA,TRBV6-4,CASSDAREYNEQFF,TGTGCCAGCAGTGACGCAAGGGAGTACAATGAGCAGTTCTTC
TRBD1,TRBJ2-2,NA,TRBV6-4,CASRNTDREGELFF,TGTGCCAGCCGTAACACCGACAGGGAGGGGGAGCTGTTTTTT
NA,TRBJ1-4,few,TRBV6-1,CASSDWGVDEKLFF,TGTGCCAGCAGTGATTGGGGTGTGGATGAAAAACTGTTTTTT
TRBD1,TRBJ1-1,few,TRBV30,CAWSGQGWTEAFF,TGTGCCTGGAGTGGACAGGGATGGACTGAAGCTTTCTTT
NA,TRBJ1-1,NA,TRBV28,CASSLRSTSEAFF,TGTGCCAGCAGTTTAAGATCCACCTCTGAAGCTTTCTTT
NA,TRBJ1-1,NA,TRBV29-1,CSVAPEKGYTEAFF,TGCAGCGTTGCCCCTGAGAAAGGTTACACTGAAGCTTTCTTT
TRBD2,TRBJ2-1,NA,TRBV9,CASSVGGGSNNEQFF,TGTGCCAGCAGCGTAGGCGGGGGATCGAACAATGAGCAGTTCTTC
TRBD1,TRBJ2-7,few,TRBV20-1,CSASGGTGRYEQYF,TGCAGTGCTAGTGGAGGGACAGGGCGGTACGAGCAGTACTTC
TRBD2,TRBJ2-1,NA,TRBV11-2,CASSRGGLVSEQFF,TGTGCCAGCAGCCGCGGGGGTCTAGTCAGTGAGCAGTTCTTC
NA,TRBJ1-1,large,TRBV11-2,CASSFATGTREAFF,TGTGCCAGCAGCTTCGCGACCGGGACCCGCGAAGCTTTCTTT
NA,TRBJ2-1,once,TRBV4-1,CASSQDGGHYNEQFF,TGCGCCAGCAGCCAAGACGGCGGCCACTACAATGAGCAGTTCTTC
TRBD1,TRBJ1-2,few,TRBV27,CASSSGQGEGYTF,TGTGCCAGCTCTAGTGGACAGGGGGAAGGCTACACCTTC
TRBD1,TRBJ2-5,NA,TRBV2,CASSWDRGETQYF,TGTGCCAGCAGTTGGGACAGGGGGGAGACCCAGTACTTC
TRBD1,TRBJ2-5,once,TRBV5-1,CASSHGTVQETQYF,TGCGCCAGCAGCCACGGGACAGTTCAAGAGACCCAGTACTTC
NA,TRBJ2-7,NA,TRBV6-5,CASSPLGRGDYEQYF,TGTGCCAGCAGTCCTTTGGGGAGAGGGGACTACGAGCAGTACTTC
NA,TRBJ1-6,NA,TRBV18,CASSPREAYSPLHF,TGTGCCAGCTCACCGAGGGAGGCTTATTCACCCCTCCACTTT
TRBD1,TRBJ2-1,NA,TRBV6-1,CASSEGTGGNEQFF,TGTGCCAGCAGTGAAGGGACAGGGGGCAATGAGCAGTTCTTC
TRBD1,TRBJ1-1,NA,TRBV2,CASSGMTGGTEAFF,TGTGCCAGCAGTGGGATGACAGGGGGCACTGAAGCTTTCTTT
TRBD2,TRBJ2-3,NA,TRBV5-1,CASSPVAGGITDTQYF,TGCGCCAGCAGCCCCGTGGCGGGAGGTATCACAGATACGCAGTATTTT
NA,TRBJ1-2,NA,TRBV5-1,CASSLMLGSDGYTF,TGCGCCAGCAGCTTGATGTTGGGGTCTGATGGCTACACCTTC
NA,TRBJ1-1,once,TRBV5-6,CASSPRDTEAFF,TGTGCCAGCAGCCCTAGAGACACTGAAGCTTTCTTT
TRBD2,TRBJ2-4,NA,TRBV5-6,CASSLLLAGGGKNIQYF,TGTGCCAGCAGCTTGCTGCTAGCGGGGGGTGGCAAAAACATTCAGTACTTC